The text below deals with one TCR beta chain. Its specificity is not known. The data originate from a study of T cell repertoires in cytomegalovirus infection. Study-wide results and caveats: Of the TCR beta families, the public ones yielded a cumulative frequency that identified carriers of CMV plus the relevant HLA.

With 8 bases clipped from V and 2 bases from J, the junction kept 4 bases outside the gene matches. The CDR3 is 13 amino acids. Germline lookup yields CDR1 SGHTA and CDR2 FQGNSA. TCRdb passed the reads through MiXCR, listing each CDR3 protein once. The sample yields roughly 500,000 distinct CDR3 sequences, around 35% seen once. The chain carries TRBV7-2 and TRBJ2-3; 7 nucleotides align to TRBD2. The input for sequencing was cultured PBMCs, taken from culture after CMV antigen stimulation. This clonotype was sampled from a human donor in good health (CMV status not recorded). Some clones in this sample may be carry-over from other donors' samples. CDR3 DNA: TGTGCCAGCTGGACTAGATCCACAGATACGCAGTATTTT. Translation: CASWTRSTDTQYF.